The subject of this entry is one T cell receptor beta chain. Antigen unknown. The method was immunoSEQ multiplex PCR; TCRdb's version includes in-frame clones alone and lacks a portion of them. The table lists about 90,000 clones, approximately 89% of them singletons, with 0.3% to 0.35% in the top ten. This specimen comes from a study of graft-versus-host responses after intestinal transplantation. The TCR comes from a human donor who was the organ donor for an intestinal transplant. The sample here was unstimulated CD4+ T cells sorted from spleen or lymph node cells, taken before transplant.

This chain's CDR3 is CASSPPISGGSKNIQYF. In nucleotides, the CDR3 is TGTGCCAGCTCACCACCAATTAGCGGGGGGTCCAAAAACATTCAGTACTTC. The chain has TRBV18 and TRBJ2-4, with TRBD2 identical over 10 bases. This CDR3 spans 17 amino acids. With V trimmed by 0 bases and J by 2 bases, 4 bases remained unmatched. Germline V gene lookup returns CDR1 KGHSH and CDR2 LQKENI.